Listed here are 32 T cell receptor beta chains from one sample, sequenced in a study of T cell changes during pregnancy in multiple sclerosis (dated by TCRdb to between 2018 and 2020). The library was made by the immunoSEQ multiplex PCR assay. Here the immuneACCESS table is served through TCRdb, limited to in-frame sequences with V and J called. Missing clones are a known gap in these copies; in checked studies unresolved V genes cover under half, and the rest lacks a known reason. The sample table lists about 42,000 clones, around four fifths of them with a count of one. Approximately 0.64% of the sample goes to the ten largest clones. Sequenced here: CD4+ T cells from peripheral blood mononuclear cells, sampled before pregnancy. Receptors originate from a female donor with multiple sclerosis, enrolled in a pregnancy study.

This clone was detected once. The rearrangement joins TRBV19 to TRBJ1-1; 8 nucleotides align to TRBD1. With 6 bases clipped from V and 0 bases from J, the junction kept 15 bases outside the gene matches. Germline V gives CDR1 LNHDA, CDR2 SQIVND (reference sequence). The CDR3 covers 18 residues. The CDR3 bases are TGTGCCAGTAGCTCCTTTTCCGGGACAGGCGGTATGAACACTGAAGCTTTCTTT. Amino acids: CASSSFSGTGGMNTEAFF.

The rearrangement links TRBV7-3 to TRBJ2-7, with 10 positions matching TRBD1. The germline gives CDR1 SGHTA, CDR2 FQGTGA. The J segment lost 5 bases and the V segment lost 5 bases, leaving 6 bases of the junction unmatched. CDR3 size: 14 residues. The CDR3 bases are TGTGCCAGCAGCCCCGGACAGGGGGTGGACGAGCAGTACTTC. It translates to CASSPGQGVDEQYF. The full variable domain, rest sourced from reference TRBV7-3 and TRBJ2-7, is GAGVSQTPSNKVTEKGKYVELRCDPISGHTALYWYRQSLGQGPEFLIYFQGTGAADDSGLPNDRFFAVRPEGSVSTLKIQRTERGDSAVYLCASSPGQGVDEQYFGPGTRLTVT.

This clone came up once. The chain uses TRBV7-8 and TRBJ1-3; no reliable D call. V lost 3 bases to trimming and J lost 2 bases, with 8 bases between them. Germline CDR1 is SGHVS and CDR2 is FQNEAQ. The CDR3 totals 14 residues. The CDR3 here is CASSLSRAGNTIYF. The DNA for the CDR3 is TGTGCCAGCAGCTTGTCGAGAGCTGGAAACACCATATATTTT.

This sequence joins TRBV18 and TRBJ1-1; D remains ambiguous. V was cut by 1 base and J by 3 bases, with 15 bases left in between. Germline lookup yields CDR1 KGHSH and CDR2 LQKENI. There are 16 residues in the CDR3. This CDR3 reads CASSPRTIFNYTEAFF. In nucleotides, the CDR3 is TGTGCCAGCTCACCACGCACAATATTTAATTACACTGAAGCTTTCTTT.

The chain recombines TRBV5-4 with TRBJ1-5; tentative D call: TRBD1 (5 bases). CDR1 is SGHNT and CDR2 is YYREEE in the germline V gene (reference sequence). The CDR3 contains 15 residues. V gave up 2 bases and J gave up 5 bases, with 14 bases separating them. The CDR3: CASSFTPTDDQPQHF. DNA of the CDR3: TGTGCCAGCAGCTTTACCCCGACAGACGATCAGCCCCAGCATTTT. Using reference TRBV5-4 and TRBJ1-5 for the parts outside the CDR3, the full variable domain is ETGVTQSPTHLIKTRGQQVTLRCSSQSGHNTVSWYQQALGQGPQFIFQYYREEENGRGNFPPRFSGLQFPNYSSELNVNALELDDSALYLCASSFTPTDDQPQHFGDGTRLSIL.

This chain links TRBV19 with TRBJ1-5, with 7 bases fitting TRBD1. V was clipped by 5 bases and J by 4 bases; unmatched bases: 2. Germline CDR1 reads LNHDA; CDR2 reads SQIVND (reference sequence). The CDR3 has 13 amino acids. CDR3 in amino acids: CASSLQGNQPQHF. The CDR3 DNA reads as TGTGCCAGTAGTCTACAGGGGAATCAGCCCCAGCATTTT.

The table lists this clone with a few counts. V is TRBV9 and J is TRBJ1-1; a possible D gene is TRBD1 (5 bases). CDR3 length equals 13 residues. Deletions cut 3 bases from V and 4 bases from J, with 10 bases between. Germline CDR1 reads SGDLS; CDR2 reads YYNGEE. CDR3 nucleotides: TGTGCCAGCAGCGCAGGACAATCCACTGAAGCTTTCTTT. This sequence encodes CASSAGQSTEAFF.

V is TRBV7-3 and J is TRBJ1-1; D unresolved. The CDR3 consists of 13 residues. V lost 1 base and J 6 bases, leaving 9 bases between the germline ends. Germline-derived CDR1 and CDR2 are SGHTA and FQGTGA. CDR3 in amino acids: CASSLSGLSEAFF. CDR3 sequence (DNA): TGTGCCAGCAGCTTAAGCGGTCTTTCTGAAGCTTTCTTT.

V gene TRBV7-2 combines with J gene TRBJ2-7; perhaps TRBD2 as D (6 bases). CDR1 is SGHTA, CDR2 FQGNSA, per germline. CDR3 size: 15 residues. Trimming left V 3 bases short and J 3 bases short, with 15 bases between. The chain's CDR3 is CASSLGRDLIYEQYF. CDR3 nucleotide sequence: TGTGCCAGCAGCTTGGGTCGGGACTTGATCTACGAGCAGTACTTC.

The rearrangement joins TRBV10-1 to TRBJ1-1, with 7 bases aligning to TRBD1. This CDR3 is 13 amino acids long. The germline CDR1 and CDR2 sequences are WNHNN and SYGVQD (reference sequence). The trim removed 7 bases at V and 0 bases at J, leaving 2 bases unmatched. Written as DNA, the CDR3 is TGCGCCAGCATGGGACAGATGAACACTGAAGCTTTCTTT. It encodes CASMGQMNTEAFF.

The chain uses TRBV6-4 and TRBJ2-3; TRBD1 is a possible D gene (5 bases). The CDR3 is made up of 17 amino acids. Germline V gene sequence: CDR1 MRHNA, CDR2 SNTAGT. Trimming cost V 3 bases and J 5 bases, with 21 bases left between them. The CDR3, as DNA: TGTGCCAGCAGTGAAGGAACAGGTGGGCCGTTCAGAGATACGCAGTATTTT. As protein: CASSEGTGGPFRDTQYF.

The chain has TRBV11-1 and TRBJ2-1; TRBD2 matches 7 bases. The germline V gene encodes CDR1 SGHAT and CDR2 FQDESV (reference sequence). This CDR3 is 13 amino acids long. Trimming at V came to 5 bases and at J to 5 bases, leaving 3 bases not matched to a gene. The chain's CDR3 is CASSPGLNNEQFF. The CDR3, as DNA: TGTGCCAGCAGCCCGGGACTAAACAATGAGCAGTTCTTC.

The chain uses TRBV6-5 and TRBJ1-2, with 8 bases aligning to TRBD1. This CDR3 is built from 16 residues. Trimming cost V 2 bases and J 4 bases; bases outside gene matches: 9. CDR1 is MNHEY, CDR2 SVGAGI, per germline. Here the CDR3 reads CASSYRGQVGSYGYTF. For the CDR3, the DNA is TGTGCCAGCAGTTACAGGGGACAGGTTGGGAGCTATGGCTACACCTTC.

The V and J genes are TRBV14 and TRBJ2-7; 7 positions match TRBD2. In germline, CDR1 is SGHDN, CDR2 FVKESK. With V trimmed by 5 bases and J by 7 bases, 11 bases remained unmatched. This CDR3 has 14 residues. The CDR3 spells CASSSGILPGEQYF. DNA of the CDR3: TGTGCCAGCAGCAGCGGGATCCTTCCGGGGGAGCAGTACTTC.

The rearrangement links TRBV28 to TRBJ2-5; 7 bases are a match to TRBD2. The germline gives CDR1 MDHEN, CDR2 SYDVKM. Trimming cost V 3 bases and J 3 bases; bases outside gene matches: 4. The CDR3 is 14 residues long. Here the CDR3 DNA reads TGTGCCAGCAGTTTCTACGGACTAGAAGAGACCCAGTACTTC. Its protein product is CASSFYGLEETQYF.

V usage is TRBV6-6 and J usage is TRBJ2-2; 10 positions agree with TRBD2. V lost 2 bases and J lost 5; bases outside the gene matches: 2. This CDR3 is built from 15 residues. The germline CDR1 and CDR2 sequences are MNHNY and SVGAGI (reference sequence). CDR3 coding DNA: TGTGCCAGCAGTTACGGTAGCGGGGGGACCGGGGAGCTGTTTTTT. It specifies CASSYGSGGTGELFF.

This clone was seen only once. The CDR3 DNA reads TGTGCCAGCAGAACGGATATAGGGGCAGATACGCAGTATTTT. Encoded protein: CASRTDIGADTQYF. This chain joins TRBV9 and TRBJ2-3; weak D call: TRBD1 (5 bases). CDR3 length equals 14 residues. V shed 5 bases and J shed 4 bases, with 14 bases lying between them. The germline CDR1 and CDR2 sequences are SGDLS and YYNGEE.

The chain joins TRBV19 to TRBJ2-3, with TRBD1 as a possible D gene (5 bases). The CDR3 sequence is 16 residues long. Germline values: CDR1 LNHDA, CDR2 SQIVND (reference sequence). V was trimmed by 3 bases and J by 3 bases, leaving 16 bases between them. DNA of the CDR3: TGTGCCAGTAGTATGTTCGACTGGGGCGGTACAGATACGCAGTATTTT. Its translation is CASSMFDWGGTDTQYF.

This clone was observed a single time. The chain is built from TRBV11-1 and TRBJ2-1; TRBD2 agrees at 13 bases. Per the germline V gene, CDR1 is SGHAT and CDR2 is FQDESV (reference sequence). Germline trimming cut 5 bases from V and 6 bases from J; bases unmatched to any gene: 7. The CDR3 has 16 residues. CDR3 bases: TGTGCCAGCAGCCGACGGAGACTAGCGGGGGGCAATGAGCAGTTCTTC. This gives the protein CASSRRRLAGGNEQFF.

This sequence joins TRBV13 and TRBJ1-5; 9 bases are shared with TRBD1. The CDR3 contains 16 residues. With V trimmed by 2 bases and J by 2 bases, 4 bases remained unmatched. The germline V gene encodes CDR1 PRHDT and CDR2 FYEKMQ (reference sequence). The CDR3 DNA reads TGTGCCAGCAGCTTATCGGGGACAGGGCGCAATCAGCCCCAGCATTTT. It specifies CASSLSGTGRNQPQHF.

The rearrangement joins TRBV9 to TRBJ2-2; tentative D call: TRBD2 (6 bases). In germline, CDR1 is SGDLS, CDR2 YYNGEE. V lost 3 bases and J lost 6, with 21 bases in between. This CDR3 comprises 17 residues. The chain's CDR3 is CASSAAPSFTGAGELFF. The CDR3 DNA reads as TGTGCCAGCAGCGCAGCCCCCTCCTTTACGGGGGCCGGGGAGCTGTTTTTT.

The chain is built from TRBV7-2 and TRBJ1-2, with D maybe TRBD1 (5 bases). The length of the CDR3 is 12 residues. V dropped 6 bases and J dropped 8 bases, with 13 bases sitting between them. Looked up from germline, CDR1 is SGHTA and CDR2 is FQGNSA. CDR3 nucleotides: TGTGCCAGCAGTTGGACAACCCGAGGCTACACCTTC. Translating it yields CASSWTTRGYTF.

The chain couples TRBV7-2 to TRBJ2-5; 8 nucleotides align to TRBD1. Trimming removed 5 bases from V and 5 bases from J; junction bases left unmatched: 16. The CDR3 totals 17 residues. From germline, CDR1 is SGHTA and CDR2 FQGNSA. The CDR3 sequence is CASSRFHLRQGRETQYF. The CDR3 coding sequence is TGTGCCAGCAGCCGCTTCCATCTTAGACAGGGGCGGGAGACCCAGTACTTC.

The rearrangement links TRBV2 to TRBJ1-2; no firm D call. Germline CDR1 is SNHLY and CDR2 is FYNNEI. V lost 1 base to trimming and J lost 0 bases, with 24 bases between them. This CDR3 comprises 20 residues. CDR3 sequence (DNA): TGTGCCAGCAGTGAAGGGCGGGGATACAGCAAAGAAAGGACTAACTATGGCTACACCTTC. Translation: CASSEGRGYSKERTNYGYTF.

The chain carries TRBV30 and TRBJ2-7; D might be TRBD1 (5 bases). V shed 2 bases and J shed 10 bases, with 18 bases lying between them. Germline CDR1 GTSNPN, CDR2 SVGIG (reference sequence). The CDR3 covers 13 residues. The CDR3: CAWSQSPGLNQYF. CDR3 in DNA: TGTGCCTGGAGTCAATCGCCAGGGCTCAATCAGTACTTC.

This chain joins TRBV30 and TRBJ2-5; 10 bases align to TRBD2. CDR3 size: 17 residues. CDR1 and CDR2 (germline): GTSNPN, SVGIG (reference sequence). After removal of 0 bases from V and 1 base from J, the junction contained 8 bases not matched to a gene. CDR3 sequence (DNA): TGTGCCTGGAGTGTAGCTTGGGCTAGCGGGGGCCAAGAGACCCAGTACTTC. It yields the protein CAWSVAWASGGQETQYF.

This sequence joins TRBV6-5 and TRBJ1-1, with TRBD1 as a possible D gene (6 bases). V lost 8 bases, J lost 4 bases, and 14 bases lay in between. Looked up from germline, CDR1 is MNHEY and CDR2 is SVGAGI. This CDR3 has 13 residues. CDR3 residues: CASERTGTTEAFF. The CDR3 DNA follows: TGTGCCAGCGAAAGAACAGGGACCACTGAAGCTTTCTTT.

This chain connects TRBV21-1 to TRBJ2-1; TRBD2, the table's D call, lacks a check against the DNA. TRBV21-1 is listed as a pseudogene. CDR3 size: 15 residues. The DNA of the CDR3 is TGTGCCAGCAGCATACTAGCGGGAGGGCCCAGTGAGCAGTTCTTC. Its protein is CASSILAGGPSEQFF.

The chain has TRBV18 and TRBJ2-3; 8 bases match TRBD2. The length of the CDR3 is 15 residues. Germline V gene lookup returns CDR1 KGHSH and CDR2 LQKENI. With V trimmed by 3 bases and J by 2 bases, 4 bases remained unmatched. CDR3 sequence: CASSPSLADTDTQYF. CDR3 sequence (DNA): TGTGCCAGCTCACCGTCACTAGCGGACACAGATACGCAGTATTTT.

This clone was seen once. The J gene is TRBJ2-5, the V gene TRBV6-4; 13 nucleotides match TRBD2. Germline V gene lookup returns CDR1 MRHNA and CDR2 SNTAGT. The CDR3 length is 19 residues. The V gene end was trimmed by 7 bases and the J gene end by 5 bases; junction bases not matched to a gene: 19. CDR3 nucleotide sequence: TGTGCCAGCACCACCGGGGGACTAGCGGGATGGGGGTTCGGGGAGACCCAGTACTTC. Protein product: CASTTGGLAGWGFGETQYF.

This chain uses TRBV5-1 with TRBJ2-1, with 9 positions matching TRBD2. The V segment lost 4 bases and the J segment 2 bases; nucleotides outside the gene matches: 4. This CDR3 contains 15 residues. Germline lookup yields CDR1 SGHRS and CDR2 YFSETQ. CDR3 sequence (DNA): TGCGCCAGCAGCACTAGCGGGTCAACCTACAATGAGCAGTTCTTC. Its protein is CASSTSGSTYNEQFF.

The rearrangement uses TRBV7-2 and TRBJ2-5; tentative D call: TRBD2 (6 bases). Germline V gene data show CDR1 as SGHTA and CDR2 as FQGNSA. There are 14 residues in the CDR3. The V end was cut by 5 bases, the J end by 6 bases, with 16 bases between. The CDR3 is CASSPPGGSKTQYF. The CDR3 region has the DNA TGTGCCAGCAGCCCACCTGGGGGGTCCAAGACCCAGTACTTC. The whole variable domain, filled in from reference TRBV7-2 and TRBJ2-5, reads GAGVSQSPSNKVTEKGKDVELRCDPISGHTALYWYRQSLGQGLEFLIYFQGNSAPDKSGLPSDRFSAERTGGSVSTLTIQRTQQEDSAVYLCASSPPGGSKTQYFGPGTRLLVL.